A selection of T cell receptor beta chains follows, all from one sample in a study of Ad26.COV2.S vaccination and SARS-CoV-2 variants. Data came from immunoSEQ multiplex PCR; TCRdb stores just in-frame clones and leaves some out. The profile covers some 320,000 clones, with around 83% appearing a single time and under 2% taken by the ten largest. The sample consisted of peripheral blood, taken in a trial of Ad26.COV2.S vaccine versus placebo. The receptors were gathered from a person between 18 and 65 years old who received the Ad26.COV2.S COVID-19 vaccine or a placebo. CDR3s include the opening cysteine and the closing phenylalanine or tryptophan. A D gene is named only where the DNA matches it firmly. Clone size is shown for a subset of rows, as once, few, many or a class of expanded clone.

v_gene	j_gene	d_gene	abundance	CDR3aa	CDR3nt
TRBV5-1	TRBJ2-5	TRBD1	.	CASSLGDRVAGETQYF	TGCGCCAGCAGCTTGGGTGACAGGGTGGCCGGAGAGACCCAGTACTTC
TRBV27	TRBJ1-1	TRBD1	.	CASSLRDRATEAFF	TGTGCCAGCAGTTTAAGGGACAGGGCCACTGAAGCTTTCTTT
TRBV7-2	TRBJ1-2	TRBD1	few	CASSLQGARGYTF	TGTGCCAGCAGCTTACAGGGGGCCAGGGGCTACACCTTC
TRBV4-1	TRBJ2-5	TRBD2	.	CASSQRGTSSIETQYF	TGCGCCAGCAGCCAACGGGGGACTAGCAGTATAGAGACCCAGTACTTC
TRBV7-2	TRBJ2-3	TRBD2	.	CASSLFPAGTSGPTDTQYF	TGTGCCAGCAGCTTATTCCCTGCCGGGACTAGCGGTCCCACAGATACGCAGTATTTT
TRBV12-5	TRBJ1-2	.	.	CASGSTQVNYGYTF	TGTGCTAGTGGCTCTACTCAGGTGAACTATGGCTACACCTTC
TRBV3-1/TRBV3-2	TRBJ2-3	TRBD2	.	CASSLLAGLAGDPDTQYF	TGTGCCAGCAGCCTCCTAGCCGGACTAGCGGGGGACCCAGATACGCAGTATTTT
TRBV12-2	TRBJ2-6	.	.	CASRLALGGTGTSGANVLTF	TGTGCAAGTCGCTTAGCGCTCGGGGGGACAGGGACTTCTGGGGCCAACGTCCTGACTTTC
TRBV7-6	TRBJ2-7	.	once	CASSPTGNRGFEQYF	TGTGCCAGCAGCCCCACGGGGAATCGGGGGTTCGAGCAGTACTTC
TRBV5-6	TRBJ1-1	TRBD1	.	CASSPLTGGNTEAFF	TGTGCCAGCAGCCCCCTTACAGGGGGAAACACTGAAGCTTTCTTT
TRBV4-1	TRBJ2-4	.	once	CASSQQALEAKNIQYF	TGCGCCAGCAGCCAGCAAGCCCTCGAGGCCAAAAACATTCAGTACTTC
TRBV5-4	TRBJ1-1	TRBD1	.	CASSQGQQNTEAFF	TGTGCCAGCAGCCAGGGACAGCAGAACACTGAAGCTTTCTTT
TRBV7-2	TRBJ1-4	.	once	CASSLDVGPNEKLFF	TGTGCCAGCAGCTTAGACGTCGGTCCCAATGAAAAACTGTTTTTT
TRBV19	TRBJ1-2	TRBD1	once	CASSMPSDRGFYGYTF	TGTGCCAGTAGTATGCCCTCGGACAGGGGGTTCTATGGCTACACCTTC
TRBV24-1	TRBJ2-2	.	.	CATSDSSPGQLTGELFF	TGTGCCACCAGTGATTCCTCCCCTGGACAACTAACCGGGGAGCTGTTTTTT
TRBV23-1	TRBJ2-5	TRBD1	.	CASLGTGYEETQYF	TGCGCCAGTCTCGGGACAGGGTACGAAGAGACCCAGTACTTC